The 23 T cell receptor beta chains presented below share a single source sample, sequenced in a study of T cell changes during pregnancy in multiple sclerosis. Here immunoSEQ multiplex PCR was the method, and the copy in TCRdb shows in-frame clones only, minus some. The table lists about 50,000 clones, over 80% of them singletons. The sample was CD8+ T cells from peripheral blood mononuclear cells, taken after pregnancy. The receptors shown here come from a female donor with multiple sclerosis, enrolled in a pregnancy study.

The genes are TRBV2 and TRBJ2-7, with 7 bases matching TRBD1. With V trimmed by 3 bases and J by 2 bases, 7 bases remained unmatched. The CDR3 extends over 15 amino acids. Germline V gene lookup returns CDR1 SNHLY and CDR2 FYNNEI. The CDR3 coding sequence is TGTGCCAGCAGTGAGTTTAGGGGGCGCACCTACGAGCAGTACTTC. Protein product: CASSEFRGRTYEQYF.

The chain has TRBV7-2 and TRBJ2-7, with a tentative D call TRBD2 (6 bases). Trimming took off 8 bases at V and 6 bases at J, with 20 bases between the two ends. CDR3 length: 14 residues. From germline, CDR1 is SGHTA and CDR2 FQGNSA. DNA of the CDR3: TGTGCCAGCGGGCCCGGCGGGACTGTGGGCGAGCAGTACTTC. This codes for CASGPGGTVGEQYF.

This clone has a single count. The gene calls are TRBV7-6 and TRBJ1-2; TRBD1 matches 7 bases. Losses at the gene ends were 5 bases for V and 6 bases for J; bases not matched to a gene: 9. Germline V gene data show CDR1 as SGHVS and CDR2 as FNYEAQ. The CDR3 has 14 amino acids. CDR3 nucleotide sequence: TGTGCCAGCAGCCCCCTCCCCGGACAGGATGGCTACACCTTC. Protein product: CASSPLPGQDGYTF. The entire variable domain, with the rest obtained from reference TRBV7-6 and TRBJ1-2, is as follows: GAGVSQSPRYKVTKRGQDVALRCDPISGHVSLYWYRQALGQGPEFLTYFNYEAQQDKSGLPNDRFSAERPEGSISTLTIQRTEQRDSAMYRCASSPLPGQDGYTFGSGTRLTVV.

This chain joins TRBV19 and TRBJ2-7; 14 bases match TRBD2. The ends lost 5 bases at V and 3 bases at J; junction bases unmatched: 6. This CDR3 region has 16 residues. Germline-derived CDR1 and CDR2 are LNHDA and SQIVND (reference sequence). This CDR3 is CASSQPGLAGGYEQYF. The CDR3 nucleotides read TGTGCCAGTAGTCAGCCAGGACTAGCGGGGGGCTACGAGCAGTACTTC.

The V call is TRBV13, the J call TRBJ2-5, with D perhaps TRBD2 (5 bases). This CDR3 is 12 amino acids long. From germline, CDR1 is PRHDT and CDR2 FYEKMQ (reference sequence). The V end was cut by 5 bases, the J end by 5 bases, with 9 bases between. CDR3 sequence reads: CASSPGEETQYF. DNA of the CDR3: TGTGCCAGCAGCCCCGGGGAGGAGACCCAGTACTTC.

This clone turned up a few times. CDR3 coding DNA: TGCAGTGCGCCTGACAGGGAGCAGTACTTC. Translated, it gives CSAPDREQYF. This chain links TRBV20-1 with TRBJ2-7; possible D gene TRBD1, 6 bases. V lost 6 bases to trimming and J lost 7 bases, with 10 bases between them. CDR1 is DFQATT and CDR2 is SNEGSKA in the germline V gene (reference sequence). The CDR3 is made up of 10 amino acids.

V is TRBV27 and J is TRBJ2-5; TRBD2 might be the D (5 bases). The CDR3 runs to 13 residues. Trimming cost V 6 bases and J 2 bases, with 10 bases left between them. CDR1 and CDR2 (germline): MNHEY, SMNVEV (reference sequence). CDR3 amino acids: CASSFGLQETQYF. CDR3 DNA sequence: TGTGCCAGCAGCTTCGGACTGCAAGAGACCCAGTACTTC.

This rearrangement joins TRBV28 to TRBJ2-7; tentatively, D is TRBD2 (5 bases). Per the germline V gene, CDR1 is MDHEN and CDR2 is SYDVKM. This CDR3 contains 13 residues. V was shortened by 3 bases and J by 2 bases, with 8 bases between the two germline ends. The CDR3 bases are TGTGCCAGCAGTTTGGCCGGGACCTACGAGCAGTACTTC. It is translated as CASSLAGTYEQYF.

The chain couples TRBV10-1 to TRBJ2-3; D may be TRBD2 (6 bases). Germline CDR1 is WNHNN and CDR2 is SYGVQD (reference sequence). This CDR3 spans 16 amino acids. The V end lost 5 bases, the J end lost 0 bases, and 15 bases lay between the germline ends. The CDR3 loop reads CASSPRLGESTDTQYF. Written as DNA, the CDR3 is TGCGCCAGCAGTCCACGACTAGGCGAAAGCACAGATACGCAGTATTTT.

This clone occurred a few times. This CDR3 is CASSKHNSNSNQPQHF. The CDR3 DNA is TGTGCCAGCAGCAAACATAACTCTAATAGCAATCAGCCCCAGCATTTT. The chain recombines TRBV21-1 with TRBJ1-5. TRBV21-1 is described as a pseudogene. The length of the CDR3 is 16 residues.

This chain links TRBV27 with TRBJ2-7; D remains unclear. Germline V gene sequence: CDR1 MNHEY, CDR2 SMNVEV (reference sequence). The ends were cut back, 4 bases at V and 7 bases at J, with 17 bases in the middle. The CDR3 has 14 residues. The CDR3 protein is CASSSSSDSREQYF. The CDR3 DNA reads as TGTGCCAGCAGTTCCTCCTCCGACTCGCGGGAGCAGTACTTC.

This clone has just one count. The chain has TRBV27 and TRBJ2-5; the match to TRBD1 covers 9 bases. V lost 5 bases to trimming and J lost 5 bases; unmatched junction nucleotides: 12. The V gene's germline CDR1 is MNHEY and CDR2 SMNVEV (reference sequence). This CDR3 comprises 16 residues. CDR3 sequence (DNA): TGTGCCAGCAGTCCCGGCCGGGACAGGGTACACGAGACCCAGTACTTC. Its translation is CASSPGRDRVHETQYF.

The rearrangement uses TRBV15 and TRBJ2-2; 7 bases align to TRBD1. Trimming took 0 bases from V and 5 from J; bases not matched to a gene: 6. The V gene's germline CDR1 is LNHNV and CDR2 YYDKDF (reference sequence). The CDR3 spans 16 residues. DNA of the CDR3: TGTGCCACCAGCAGAGATCAGACAGGGTTTACCGGGGAGCTGTTTTTT. Amino acid sequence: CATSRDQTGFTGELFF. The whole variable domain, filled in from reference TRBV15 and TRBJ2-2, reads DAMVIQNPRYQVTQFGKPVTLSCSQTLNHNVMYWYQQKSSQAPKLLFHYYDKDFNNEADTPDNFQSRRPNTSFCFLDIRSPGLGDTAMYLCATSRDQTGFTGELFFGEGSRLTVL.

This clone was detected only once. V usage is TRBV4-2 and J usage is TRBJ2-1; 9 nucleotides match TRBD2. The CDR3 is 15 residues long. V lost 5 bases and J lost 4; bases outside the gene matches: 6. Germline V gene sequence: CDR1 LGHNA, CDR2 YNFKEQ. CDR3 coding DNA: TGTGCCAGCAGCGAATCTAGCGGGGCTTACAATGAGCAGTTCTTC. Translated, it gives CASSESSGAYNEQFF.

The J gene is TRBJ2-1, the V gene TRBV30, with D unresolved. This CDR3 has 11 amino acids. V shed 7 bases and J shed 6 bases, with 10 bases lying between them. Germline CDR1 is GTSNPN and CDR2 is SVGIG (reference sequence). The CDR3 loop is CALLQRNEQFF. CDR3 nucleotide sequence: TGTGCCTTACTGCAGCGCAATGAGCAGTTCTTC.

This clone showed up just once. The CDR3 here is CASSPGTGTTDTQYF. The CDR3 nucleotides are TGTGCCAGCAGCCCCGGGACAGGGACCACAGATACGCAGTATTTT. This chain uses TRBV11-3 with TRBJ2-3; 9 nucleotides line up with TRBD1. The V gene's germline CDR1 is SGHNT and CDR2 YENEEA. The length of the CDR3 is 15 residues. Trimming at V came to 5 bases and at J to 2 bases, leaving 5 bases not matched to a gene. Based on the CDR3 plus reference TRBV11-3 and TRBJ2-3, the full variable domain is EAGVVQSPRYKIIEKKQPVAFWCNPISGHNTLYWYLQNLGQGPELLIRYENEEAVDDSQLPKDRFSAERLKGVDSTLKIQPAELGDSAVYLCASSPGTGTTDTQYFGPGTRLTVL.

CDR3 residues: CASSPVTGGEKLFF. The CDR3, as DNA: TGTGCCAGCAGTCCGGTTACAGGGGGTGAAAAACTGTTTTTT. This chain links TRBV27 with TRBJ1-4; 8 bases map to TRBD1. V lost 5 bases to trimming and J lost 7 bases; unmatched junction nucleotides: 6. The CDR3 consists of 14 residues. Per germline, CDR1 MNHEY and CDR2 SMNVEV (reference sequence).

This clone turned up a few times. The J gene is TRBJ1-2, the V gene TRBV19; TRBD1 might be the D (6 bases). Between the trimmed V and J ends, which lost 5 bases and 7 bases, there was a span of 14 bases. CDR1 and CDR2 (germline): LNHDA, SQIVND (reference sequence). This CDR3 region has 13 residues. DNA of the CDR3: TGTGCCAGTAGTCTCAACAGGGTGGGTGGCTACACCTTC. It translates to CASSLNRVGGYTF. The full variable domain, with the rest looked up from reference TRBV19 and TRBJ1-2, is DGGITQSPKYLFRKEGQNVTLSCEQNLNHDAMYWYRQDPGQGLRLIYYSQIVNDFQKGDIAEGYSVSREKKESFPLTVTSAQKNPTAFYLCASSLNRVGGYTFGSGTRLTVV.

CDR3: CASSVARLAGGFNEQFF. The CDR3 DNA follows: TGTGCCAGCAGCGTAGCTCGACTAGCGGGGGGGTTCAATGAGCAGTTCTTC. The chain employs TRBV9 and TRBJ2-1, with 14 positions matching TRBD2. Losses at the gene ends were 0 bases for V and 6 bases for J; bases not matched to a gene: 5. Germline V gene sequence: CDR1 SGDLS, CDR2 YYNGEE. The CDR3 sequence is 17 residues long.

This clone ranks as medium-sized. The sample has other DNA sequences that encode this CDR3 too. V gene TRBV10-2 combines with J gene TRBJ2-5, with D possibly matching TRBD2 (5 bases). Germline V gene data show CDR1 as WSHSY and CDR2 as SAAADI. V lost 10 bases, J lost 3 bases, and 21 bases lay in between. The CDR3 runs 15 residues. The CDR3 nucleotides are TGCGCCACCCAAACGGTAACTGACGGGAAAGAGACCCAGTACTTC. It yields the protein CATQTVTDGKETQYF.

The CDR3 region is CASRPDRINGYTF. The DNA for the CDR3 is TGTGCCAGCAGACCCGACAGGATCAATGGCTACACCTTC. The chain uses TRBV6-5 and TRBJ1-2; TRBD1 is a possible D gene (6 bases). The V end was cut by 6 bases, the J end by 6 bases, with 14 bases between. Germline assignment: CDR1 MNHEY and CDR2 SVGAGI. The CDR3 runs to 13 residues.

The chain links TRBV30 to TRBJ2-5, with D tentatively TRBD1 (5 bases). The CDR3 runs to 13 residues. Germline CDR1 and CDR2: GTSNPN and SVGIG (reference sequence). V lost 0 bases, J lost 5 bases, and 10 bases lay in between. CDR3 DNA sequence: TGTGCCTGGAGTGTACAGGCGATCGAGACCCAGTACTTC. It is translated as CAWSVQAIETQYF.

The chain links TRBV6-7 to TRBJ2-7; 7 bases agree with TRBD2. Being an ORF, TRBV6-7 has a function that is uncertain. CDR3 length: 15 residues. Trimming removed 2 bases from V and 3 bases from J; junction bases left unmatched: 7. CDR3 residues: CASSYRRKRDYEQYF. In DNA form, the CDR3 reads TGTGCCAGCAGTTACCGCCGTAAGCGGGACTACGAGCAGTACTTC.